A single sample gave rise to the 14 T cell receptor beta chains below, sequenced in a study of cytomegalovirus exposure and HLA in healthy donors. Primers: 60 Vbeta forward and 13 Jbeta reverse. The data were produced by immunoSEQ multiplex PCR, yet TCRdb's version contains in-frame clones alone and is incomplete. The sample has about 130,000 clones, about 74% seen once. What was sequenced was PBMCs. The receptor set was obtained from a middle-aged man in good health and CMV-seronegative.

The chain employs TRBV5-1 and TRBJ2-7; tentatively, D is TRBD2 (6 bases). The CDR3 runs to 13 residues. Germline loops: CDR1 SGHRS, CDR2 YFSETQ. V was cut by 5 bases and J by 5 bases, with 14 bases left in between. The CDR3 nucleotides are TGCGCCAGCAGTCCTTCGGGAGTTAACGAGCAGTACTTC. It translates to CASSPSGVNEQYF.

The CDR3 bases are TGTGCCAGCAGTTACCAGGGTCAGGGGTACTTC. Translation: CASSYQGQGYF. The chain employs TRBV6-6 and TRBJ2-7; a weak D match, TRBD1 (5 bases). The CDR3 totals 11 residues. Germline lookup yields CDR1 MNHNY and CDR2 SVGAGI (reference sequence). The V end was cut by 2 bases, the J end by 12 bases, with 11 bases between.

V usage is TRBV18 and J usage is TRBJ2-1; 10 bases fit TRBD2. Germline V CDR1 and CDR2: KGHSH, LQKENI. J was trimmed by 4 bases and V by 5 bases; bases with no gene match: 2. CDR3 size: 14 residues. The CDR3 bases are TGTGCCAGCTCAGGGACTAGCGAGTACAATGAGCAGTTCTTC. This codes for CASSGTSEYNEQFF.

V usage is TRBV7-6 and J usage is TRBJ2-5, with D maybe TRBD2 (6 bases). The CDR3 is made up of 13 amino acids. CDR1 SGHVS and CDR2 FNYEAQ come from the germline V gene. Trimming cost V 5 bases and J 5 bases, with 12 bases left between them. The CDR3 DNA follows: TGTGCCAGCAGCAAACAGGAGGGGGAGACCCAGTACTTC. It codes for CASSKQEGETQYF.

The rearrangement uses TRBV29-1 and TRBJ1-2, with TRBD1 matching over 7 bases. Germline CDR1 is SQVTM and CDR2 is ANQGSEA. The CDR3 spans 12 residues. The V gene end was trimmed by 5 bases and the J gene end by 6 bases; junction bases not matched to a gene: 6. The CDR3 region is CSVRQGSNGYTF. CDR3 DNA: TGCAGCGTTCGACAGGGTTCAAATGGCTACACCTTC.

This clone was counted only a few times. The V gene is TRBV7-2, the J gene TRBJ2-3; D gene ambiguous. This CDR3 has 14 residues. Germline CDR1 SGHTA, CDR2 FQGNSA. V lost 1 base and J lost 0, with 5 bases in between. The DNA for the CDR3 is TGTGCCAGCAGCTTAGATAGTAGCACAGATACGCAGTATTTT. Its protein product is CASSLDSSTDTQYF.

The chain joins TRBV6-5 to TRBJ2-7, with D maybe TRBD1 (6 bases). V lost 0 bases and J 1 base, leaving 10 bases between the germline ends. The CDR3 is 15 amino acids. Germline CDR1 is MNHEY and CDR2 is SVGAGI. The CDR3: CASSYSWDKSYEQYF. In nucleotides, the CDR3 is TGTGCCAGCAGTTACTCGTGGGACAAATCCTACGAGCAGTACTTC.

The genes are TRBV27 and TRBJ2-5; 7 bases map to TRBD1. Germline lookup yields CDR1 MNHEY and CDR2 SMNVEV (reference sequence). The CDR3 extends over 16 amino acids. Trimming took 5 bases from V and 4 from J; bases not matched to a gene: 13. The CDR3 DNA reads as TGTGCCAGCAGTCTGACCCGAAGGGGGCCGGGAGAGACCCAGTACTTC. Translated: CASSLTRRGPGETQYF.

The CDR3 region is CASSLSSGRTDTQYF. CDR3 in DNA: TGTGCCAGCAGCTTATCTAGCGGGAGAACAGATACGCAGTATTTT. The chain links TRBV7-9 to TRBJ2-3; the match to TRBD2 covers 10 bases. The CDR3 runs 15 residues. V trimming: 2 bases; J trimming: 3 bases; junction bases outside the gene matches: 2. Looked up from germline, CDR1 is SEHNR and CDR2 is FQNEAQ (reference sequence). Drawing the rest from reference TRBV7-9 and TRBJ2-3, the complete variable domain is DTGVSQNPRHKITKRGQNVTFRCDPISEHNRLYWYRQTLGQGPEFLTYFQNEAQLEKSRLLSDRFSAERPKGSFSTLEIQRTEQGDSAMYLCASSLSSGRTDTQYFGPGTRLTVL.

The genes are TRBV5-4 and TRBJ2-5; TRBD2 agrees at 7 bases. CDR3 length: 13 amino acids. With 6 bases clipped from V and 4 bases from J, the junction kept 6 bases outside the gene matches. Looked up from germline, CDR1 is SGHNT and CDR2 is YYREEE (reference sequence). The chain's CDR3 is CASNLAGVETQYF. The CDR3 DNA sequence: TGTGCCAGCAATTTAGCGGGCGTAGAGACCCAGTACTTC.

This sequence joins TRBV19 and TRBJ2-3; 15 nucleotides agree with TRBD2. The CDR3 loop spans 19 amino acids. Germline V gives CDR1 LNHDA, CDR2 SQIVND (reference sequence). V lost 4 bases, J lost 7 bases, and 15 bases stayed unmatched. The CDR3: CASSKKGLAGGPGSHTQYF. The CDR3 bases are TGTGCCAGTAGTAAAAAGGGACTAGCGGGGGGCCCAGGGTCTCATACGCAGTATTTT.

The V and J genes are TRBV25-1 and TRBJ1-2; 9 nucleotides match TRBD1. Germline CDR1 and CDR2: MGHDK and SYGVNS. CDR3 length: 15 amino acids. Germline trimming cut 1 base from V and 2 bases from J; bases unmatched to any gene: 2. The CDR3 loop is CASSEWGQGNYGYTF. CDR3 in DNA: TGTGCCAGCAGTGAATGGGGACAGGGCAACTATGGCTACACCTTC.

The rearrangement links TRBV19 to TRBJ2-7, with a possible D match to TRBD1 (6 bases). Deletions cut 6 bases from V and 4 bases from J, with 13 bases between. CDR3 length: 13 amino acids. CDR1 and CDR2 (germline): LNHDA, SQIVND (reference sequence). The CDR3: CASSPSTGYEQYF. In DNA form, the CDR3 reads TGTGCCAGTAGCCCCTCTACAGGGTACGAGCAGTACTTC.

This clone was detected only once. The rearrangement links TRBV7-2 to TRBJ2-5; 7 nucleotides agree with TRBD2. V gave up 3 bases and J gave up 2 bases; unmatched junction bases: 15. Germline V lookup: CDR1 SGHTA, CDR2 FQGNSA. There are 18 residues in the CDR3. The CDR3 sequence: CASSFWVAGTNIQETQYF. CDR3 bases: TGTGCCAGCAGCTTTTGGGTAGCGGGTACTAATATTCAAGAGACCCAGTACTTC. The full variable domain, with the rest looked up from reference TRBV7-2 and TRBJ2-5, is GAGVSQSPSNKVTEKGKDVELRCDPISGHTALYWYRQSLGQGLEFLIYFQGNSAPDKSGLPSDRFSAERTGGSVSTLTIQRTQQEDSAVYLCASSFWVAGTNIQETQYFGPGTRLLVL.